This TCR beta chain was sequenced in a study of cytomegalovirus exposure and HLA in healthy donors. The overall study: Drawn from HLA-typed donors, about 85 million unique TCRs were held in an early data release. Study conclusions and caveats: The productive fraction for most TCR beta V segments was about 90% or about 30% in an earlier analysis.

Primers included in the PCR were 60 Vbeta and 13 Jbeta primers. Generated by immunoSEQ multiplex PCR, the TCRdb table keeps only in-frame clones and is missing some. The sample lists around 100,000 clones; under 85% were seen once. CDR3 length: 17 amino acids. Unmatched junction bases numbered 11, after V lost 0 bases and J lost 7 bases. Looked up from germline, CDR1 is SGHRS and CDR2 is YFSETQ. Turning to this clone: Its antigen is still unknown.

This chain joins TRBV5-1 and TRBJ2-2, with TRBD2 matching over 8 bases. The specimen sequenced was PBMCs. This receptor was identified in a man under 40 in good health and CMV-seropositive. The CDR3 protein is CASSLEEPGLEGGELFF. The DNA for the CDR3 is TGCGCCAGCAGCTTGGAAGAACCGGGACTAGAAGGCGGGGAGCTGTTTTTT.